Following are 17 T cell receptor beta chains from one sample sequenced in a study of blood T cell repertoires in COVID-19. This table comes from immunoSEQ multiplex PCR, and its TCRdb copy is limited to in-frame clones, with some not included. The sample shows about 160,000 clones, over 70% of them seen only once. The sample consisted of peripheral blood. These receptors were taken from an elderly woman with active or convalescent COVID-19.

This clone was observed a few times. The rearrangement links TRBV5-1 to TRBJ1-1; possibly TRBD1 for D (6 bases). Trimming removed 4 bases from V and 6 bases from J, with 22 bases in between. The CDR3 is 16 amino acids. Per the germline V gene, CDR1 is SGHRS and CDR2 is YFSETQ. In DNA form, the CDR3 reads TGCGCCAGCAGCCGGGATTCGGGACAACCCACCTCTGAAGCTTTCTTT. Protein sequence: CASSRDSGQPTSEAFF.

This chain connects TRBV18 to TRBJ1-4; D remains unclear. The germline CDR1 and CDR2 sequences are KGHSH and LQKENI. The CDR3 spans 14 residues. V was trimmed by 3 bases and J by 8 bases, leaving 13 bases between them. The chain's CDR3 is CASSPRQVEEKLFF. CDR3 bases: TGTGCCAGCTCACCGAGACAAGTAGAGGAAAAACTGTTTTTT.

This rearrangement joins TRBV6-6 to TRBJ1-2; 9 bases fit TRBD1. This CDR3 region has 13 residues. V was pared by 4 bases and J by 6 bases, with 3 bases of the junction left unmatched. The germline V gene has CDR1 MNHNY and CDR2 SVGAGI (reference sequence). The CDR3 coding sequence is TGTGCCAGCAGTTCCGGGACAGGGCATGGCTACACCTTC. The encoded protein is CASSSGTGHGYTF.

The chain employs TRBV19 and TRBJ1-1, with 9 nucleotides matching TRBD1. The trim removed 6 bases at V and 5 bases at J, leaving 7 bases unmatched. From germline, CDR1 is LNHDA and CDR2 SQIVND (reference sequence). There are 14 residues in the CDR3. The CDR3: CASSLTGGGTEAFF. The CDR3 DNA follows: TGTGCCAGTAGCCTGACAGGGGGAGGAACTGAAGCTTTCTTT.

This clone has only one observation. The rearrangement joins TRBV19 to TRBJ1-1; perhaps TRBD1 as D (6 bases). V was clipped by 7 bases and J by 1 base, with 13 bases between them. CDR1 LNHDA and CDR2 SQIVND come from the germline V gene (reference sequence). This CDR3 spans 14 amino acids. The CDR3 sequence: CASNHRATNTEAFF. The CDR3 nucleotides are TGTGCCAGTAACCACAGGGCCACGAACACTGAAGCTTTCTTT.

The chain couples TRBV14 to TRBJ1-6; TRBD1 might be the D (6 bases). This CDR3 is built from 15 residues. Germline V gives CDR1 SGHDN, CDR2 FVKESK. The V end was cut by 5 bases, the J end by 3 bases, with 11 bases between. Written as DNA, the CDR3 is TGTGCCAGCAGCAATCTACAGGGCTATAATTCACCCCTCCACTTT. This codes for CASSNLQGYNSPLHF.

The chain uses TRBV2 and TRBJ2-7; D remains unclear. The germline gives CDR1 SNHLY, CDR2 FYNNEI. The CDR3 totals 13 residues. CDR3 sequence (DNA): TGTGACTCCATGAAATGGAGTACCGACGAGCAGTACTTC. Residues: CDSMKWSTDEQYF.

This rearrangement joins TRBV4-3 to TRBJ2-7, with a weak D call TRBD1 (5 bases). Germline V CDR1 and CDR2: LGHNA, YSLEER. The V end was cut by 1 base, the J end by 5 bases, with 15 bases between. The CDR3 has 15 amino acids. CDR3 amino acids: CASSQVWVGAHEQYF. The CDR3 coding sequence is TGCGCCAGCAGCCAAGTCTGGGTAGGGGCCCACGAGCAGTACTTC.

This clone has just one count. CDR3 DNA: TGTGCCAGTACGGAGGTCTCCCTGGGAAACACCATATATTTT. It specifies CASTEVSLGNTIYF. The rearrangement uses TRBV19 and TRBJ1-3; no firm D call. Germline loops: CDR1 LNHDA, CDR2 SQIVND (reference sequence). V lost 7 bases and J 4 bases, leaving 14 bases between the germline ends. The CDR3 runs to 14 residues.

This clone turned up a few times. The gene calls are TRBV9 and TRBJ1-6, with 7 bases fitting TRBD1. The CDR3 runs 15 residues. Germline V CDR1 and CDR2: SGDLS, YYNGEE. The V gene end was trimmed by 3 bases and the J gene end by 10 bases; junction bases not matched to a gene: 10. CDR3 region: CASSAQGGEGSPLHF. In DNA, the CDR3 is TGTGCCAGCAGCGCCCAAGGGGGCGAGGGGTCACCCCTCCACTTT.

The V gene is TRBV12-3 or TRBV12-4, the J gene TRBJ2-1, with a tentative D call TRBD2 (5 bases). Trimming took 4 bases from V and 10 from J, leaving 8 bases between them. CDR3 length: 11 amino acids. The CDR3 is CASSYREEQFF. The CDR3 DNA reads TGTGCCAGCAGTTACCGGGAAGAGCAGTTCTTC.

V and J are TRBV2 and TRBJ2-1; 8 nucleotides agree with TRBD1. Germline V gene sequence: CDR1 SNHLY, CDR2 FYNNEI. CDR3 length equals 16 residues. The V segment lost 10 bases and the J segment 6 bases; nucleotides outside the gene matches: 17. The CDR3 DNA reads TGTGCCACCCCCGTCGGGATACAGGGGGTCTCCAATGAGCAGTTCTTC. It codes for CATPVGIQGVSNEQFF.

The V call is TRBV24-1, the J call TRBJ2-5, with D tentatively TRBD1 (6 bases). Trimming removed 3 bases at V and 0 bases at J, with 7 bases between. The CDR3 runs to 14 residues. Germline CDR1 reads KGHDR; CDR2 reads SFDVKD. CDR3 sequence (DNA): TGTGCCACCAGTGATCGGGACAACCAAGAGACCCAGTACTTC. It is translated as CATSDRDNQETQYF.

This rearrangement joins TRBV5-4 to TRBJ2-2; TRBD1 matches at 10 bases. Losses at the gene ends were 4 bases for V and 0 bases for J; bases not matched to a gene: 6. The CDR3 extends over 17 amino acids. CDR1 and CDR2 (germline): SGHNT, YYREEE (reference sequence). This CDR3 is CASSRTGGWSNTGELFF. The CDR3 DNA sequence: TGTGCCAGCAGCCGGACAGGGGGGTGGTCGAACACCGGGGAGCTGTTTTTT.

This chain joins TRBV7-2 and TRBJ1-1, with 7 nucleotides matching TRBD1. This CDR3 region has 13 residues. The ends lost 5 bases at V and 8 bases at J; junction bases unmatched: 8. Looked up from germline, CDR1 is SGHTA and CDR2 is FQGNSA. The CDR3 loop is CASSPNDRVEAFF. The DNA of the CDR3 is TGTGCCAGCAGCCCGAATGACAGGGTCGAAGCTTTCTTT.

CDR3 bases: TGTGCCAGCAGCCAAGCCGGGGGGGTCACTGAAGCTTTCTTT. This gives the protein CASSQAGGVTEAFF. This rearrangement joins TRBV14 to TRBJ1-1; tentatively, D is TRBD1 (5 bases). The CDR3 consists of 14 residues. Germline V CDR1 and CDR2: SGHDN, FVKESK. V was cut by 1 base and J by 4 bases, with 10 bases left in between.

A few counts support this clone. The chain couples TRBV4-2 to TRBJ2-1, with 14 bases lining up with TRBD2. CDR1 LGHNA and CDR2 YNFKEQ come from the germline V gene. Trimming took 0 bases from V and 2 from J; bases not matched to a gene: 12. The CDR3 spans 21 residues. The CDR3 sequence is CASSQERPGLAGDRTYNEQFF. In DNA form, the CDR3 reads TGTGCCAGCAGCCAAGAGCGACCGGGACTAGCGGGGGACCGAACCTACAATGAGCAGTTCTTC.